This record looks at one T cell receptor beta chain sequence and its context. Antigen unknown. The sample comes from a study of T cell repertoires in cytomegalovirus infection. From the reads, TCRdb called clonotypes with MiXCR, one entry per CDR3 protein. The profile shows about 900,000 distinct CDR3 sequences, roughly 30% of them singletons. CDR3 length: 18 amino acids. Germline V gene data show CDR1 as SNHLY and CDR2 as FYNNEI. Trimming removed 5 bases from V and 10 bases from J; junction bases left unmatched: 15. Sequenced here: cultured CD8+ T cells from PBMCs, sampled from culture after CMV antigen stimulation. This TCR came from a human donor in good health (CMV status not recorded). Some clones in this sample may be carry-over from other donors' samples. V usage is TRBV2 and J usage is TRBJ2-2, with 14 positions matching TRBD2. The CDR3 coding sequence is TGTGCCAGCAGTCACCCGGGACTAGCGGGGGTCGGGTCCGTGGAGCTGTTTTTT. This translates into CASSHPGLAGVGSVELFF.